A single T cell receptor (beta chain) is shown here with its context. The antigen is not known. The sample is drawn from a study of T cell responses to AZD1222 COVID-19 vaccine. Study-level points and caveats: Distributed over spike, vaccine-associated CD4 TCRs predominated at 160-218 and 743-854. White British ancestry dominated among donors, who included more females, and clonal diversity was possibly underestimated. A reported finding is that nearly half of spike-specific TCRs target unmutated variant regions.

Method: immunoSEQ multiplex PCR; TCRdb's copy keeps in-frame clones and lacks some. This sample has under 200,000 clones, with 90% to 95% found just once. The germline gives CDR1 SGHDN, CDR2 FVKESK. The CDR3 has 15 residues. V gave up 4 bases and J gave up 2 bases, with 15 bases separating them. The specimen was peripheral blood, collected on day 0 of AZD1222 vaccination. The rearrangement joins TRBV14 to TRBJ2-7, with D perhaps TRBD1 (6 bases). The clonotype was recovered from an adult in good health. CDR3 protein: CASSLRPGQAYEQYF. CDR3 in DNA: TGTGCCAGCAGCCTCCGGCCGGGACAAGCCTACGAGCAGTACTTC.